Described below is a single T cell receptor (beta chain) sequence and its context. Antigen specificity is unknown. The data are from a study of T cells in Graves' hyperthyroidism and ophthalmopathy. Whole-study findings and limits: Blood also held most thyroid clonotypes expanded beyond 0.001.

Amplification of TCR beta CDR3 regions used RNA as the template. Carried out on the TCR CDR3, a first-round RT-PCR used the HTBI primer set. Each CDR3 protein gets one entry after TCRdb re-called the multiplex PCR reads with MiXCR. The sample lists hundreds of thousands of distinct CDR3 sequences, 20% occurring once. V lost 3 bases, J lost 7 bases, and 12 bases lay in between. CDR3 size: 14 residues. Germline V lookup: CDR1 MNHEY, CDR2 SMNVEV (reference sequence). The authors took PBMCs from 8 to 10 ml fresh peripheral blood. This chain links TRBV27 with TRBJ2-2; either TRBD1 or TRBD2 may fit D (5 bases each). What was sequenced was blood. The origin of this receptor is a man aged 35 to 55 with Graves' ophthalmopathy. The CDR3 spells CASSLSGAGGELFF. The CDR3 coding sequence is TGTGCCAGCAGTTTGTCCGGGGCGGGCGGGGAGCTGTTTTTT.